This paragraph covers one TCR beta chain sequence. Its antigen is undetermined. Method: immunoSEQ multiplex PCR; TCRdb's copy keeps in-frame clones and lacks some. Of roughly 61,000 clones listed, approximately 80% are singletons. These data are taken from a study of radiation and T cells in renal cell carcinoma. The study's findings and limits: Pretreatment tumor biopsies were lacking, so baseline clonotypes are unknown. Top tumor clonotypes rose in blood 2 weeks post-radiation, then contracted.

The length of the CDR3 is 14 residues. V was clipped by 2 bases and J by 6 bases, with 10 bases between them. In germline, CDR1 is SEHNR, CDR2 FQNEAQ (reference sequence). Sample time point: blood 4 weeks post-SBRT, at nephrectomy. Documented treatment: 15 Gy SBRT to primary tumor, nephrectomy 4 weeks later. Nephrectomy followed 15 Gy stereotactic body radiation by 4 weeks. Serial blood draws occurred at baseline and 2 and 4 weeks post-SBRT. The receptor comes from a man in his sixties with renal cell carcinoma. V is TRBV7-9 and J is TRBJ2-2; D unresolved. The sequenced sample was blood, obtained from a patient whose treatment included radiotherapy and nephrectomy. This chain's CDR3 is CASSLIPQAGELFF. CDR3 sequence (DNA): TGTGCCAGCAGCTTAATCCCCCAGGCCGGGGAGCTGTTTTTT. Based on the CDR3 plus reference TRBV7-9 and TRBJ2-2, the full variable domain is DTGVSQNPRHKITKRGQNVTFRCDPISEHNRLYWYRQTLGQGPEFLTYFQNEAQLEKSRLLSDRFSAERPKGSFSTLEIQRTEQGDSAMYLCASSLIPQAGELFFGEGSRLTVL.